The 8 T cell receptor beta chains below were found in one sample sequenced in a study of cytomegalovirus exposure and HLA in healthy donors. Generated by immunoSEQ multiplex PCR, the TCRdb table keeps only in-frame clones and is missing some. The sample consists of 75,000 to 95,000 clones, approximately 96% of them appearing once. Sequenced input: PBMCs. These receptors were collected from a man younger than 35 in good health and CMV-seronegative.

V usage is TRBV28 and J usage is TRBJ2-1; TRBD2 matches at 12 bases. Losses at the gene ends were 4 bases for V and 6 bases for J; bases not matched to a gene: 7. The CDR3 has 16 amino acids. The V gene's germline CDR1 is MDHEN and CDR2 SYDVKM. CDR3 DNA: TGTGCCAGCAGTTCCTCGGGGACTAGCGGGTTCAATGAGCAGTTCTTC. Protein sequence: CASSSSGTSGFNEQFF.

This sequence joins TRBV7-9 and TRBJ1-4; the D is unclear. Trimming took off 5 bases at V and 4 bases at J, with 11 bases between the two ends. Germline V gene data show CDR1 as SEHNR and CDR2 as FQNEAQ (reference sequence). The CDR3 is 14 residues long. CDR3 DNA: TGTGCCAGCAGCCCTCCAGCGGGTAATGAAAAACTGTTTTTT. It specifies CASSPPAGNEKLFF.

The chain is built from TRBV2 and TRBJ1-2, with a weak D call TRBD1 (6 bases). Germline V lookup: CDR1 SNHLY, CDR2 FYNNEI. Trimming cost V 8 bases and J 4 bases, with 20 bases left between them. This CDR3 contains 15 residues. CDR3 nucleotide sequence: TGTGCCAGCTCTCGTCCAGGGGAGTTTGGCTATGGCTACACCTTC. It is translated as CASSRPGEFGYGYTF.

The chain joins TRBV7-2 to TRBJ2-5; 9 nucleotides match TRBD1. Trimming took 5 bases from V and 5 from J; bases not matched to a gene: 6. The CDR3 length is 14 residues. Germline V gene data show CDR1 as SGHTA and CDR2 as FQGNSA. The CDR3 nucleotides read TGTGCCAGCAGCGGGCGGACAGGGGCGGAGACCCAGTACTTC. This gives the protein CASSGRTGAETQYF.

The V call is TRBV11-3, the J call TRBJ2-7, with 9 bases matching TRBD1. Trimming removed 5 bases from V and 2 bases from J; junction bases left unmatched: 10. The germline V gene encodes CDR1 SGHNT and CDR2 YENEEA. This CDR3 is built from 16 residues. The CDR3: CASSSAGTGPTYEQYV. The CDR3 coding sequence is TGTGCCAGCAGCAGTGCCGGGACAGGGCCAACCTACGAGCAGTACGTC.

The chain joins TRBV9 to TRBJ2-4; D possibly corresponds to TRBD1 (5 bases). Germline values: CDR1 SGDLS, CDR2 YYNGEE. This CDR3 is built from 14 residues. With 1 base removed from V and 8 bases from J, the gap between germline ends came to 13 bases. The DNA for the CDR3 is TGTGCCAGCAGCGTATTAGGGGCTCGGGACATTCAGTACTTC. It codes for CASSVLGARDIQYF.

The rearrangement uses TRBV5-8 and TRBJ2-3; 9 bases match TRBD2. V lost 0 bases and J lost 2; bases outside the gene matches: 1. The CDR3 consists of 15 residues. CDR1 and CDR2 from the germline V gene are SGHTS and YDEGEE. This CDR3 is CASSLGTSDTDTQYF. In nucleotides, the CDR3 is TGTGCCAGCAGCTTGGGGACTAGCGACACAGATACGCAGTATTTT.

This clone was seen a single time. This chain joins TRBV10-3 and TRBJ1-4; D remains unclear. Germline V CDR1 and CDR2: ENHRY, SYGVKD. The CDR3 runs to 14 residues. V lost 4 bases to trimming and J lost 4 bases, with 10 bases between them. CDR3 nucleotides: TGTGCCATCAGTGGGAGCCAGCGTAATGAAAAACTGTTTTTT. Translated, it gives CAISGSQRNEKLFF.